The 22 T cell receptor beta chains given below trace back to one sample, sequenced in a study of T cells after yellow fever vaccination (dated by TCRdb to the late 2010s). The library was produced with 5' RACE. Reads for this sample came from an Illumina NovaSeq 6000. TCRdb passed the public sequencing reads through fastp at Q25 and MiXCR, retaining productive beta sequences. Each CDR3 protein appears once, grouped with its most common genes and DNA. This sample is represented by 100,000 to 150,000 distinct CDR3 sequences; approximately 9% of them were singletons. Clones ranked in the top ten supply about 40% of the sample. The treatment or condition label for this specimen denotes: live attenuated yellow fever vaccine strain. Material: CD8+ T cells sorted from PBMCs, obtained on the day of the yellow fever booster vaccination. These TCRs come from a man between 18 and 35 years old who received the YFV17D yellow fever vaccine.

The rearrangement links TRBV5-6 to TRBJ2-7; tentative D call: TRBD2 (5 bases). Germline lookup yields CDR1 SGHDT and CDR2 YYEEEE. V was shortened by 4 bases and J by 2 bases, with 16 bases between the two germline ends. This CDR3 region has 15 residues. CDR3 amino acids: CASSGWSERAYEQYF. The CDR3 DNA is TGTGCCAGCAGCGGATGGTCAGAGAGGGCCTACGAGCAGTACTTC.

This clonotype was picked up many times. The chain employs TRBV6-5 and TRBJ2-7; tentatively, D is TRBD1 or TRBD2 (5 bases each). Germline CDR1 reads MNHEY; CDR2 reads SVGAGI. Trimming removed 8 bases at V and 0 bases at J, with 11 bases between. The CDR3 covers 13 residues. The CDR3 DNA is TGTGCCAGCGGGGACGGACCCTCCTACGAGCAGTACGTC. This encodes CASGDGPSYEQYV.

This chain joins TRBV5-1 and TRBJ2-2; D ambiguous. V was pared by 0 bases and J by 2 bases, with 5 bases between. The CDR3 sequence is 14 residues long. From germline, CDR1 is SGHRS and CDR2 YFSETQ. This CDR3 is CASSLEDNTGELFF. The CDR3 region has the DNA TGCGCCAGCAGCTTGGAGGACAACACCGGGGAGCTGTTTTTT.

This chain uses TRBV6-2 or TRBV6-3 with TRBJ1-2; D not certain. CDR1 MNHEY and CDR2 SVGEGT come from the germline V gene. V dropped 4 bases and J dropped 0 bases, with 6 bases sitting between them. The CDR3 extends over 13 amino acids. The CDR3 nucleotides read TGTGCCAGCAGTTTTTGGACTAACTATGGCTACACCTTC. It specifies CASSFWTNYGYTF.

Many counts were recorded for this clonotype. This chain links TRBV4-3 with TRBJ2-5; possibly TRBD1 for D (6 bases). The V end was cut by 3 bases, the J end by 5 bases, with 16 bases between. This CDR3 is built from 15 residues. The germline V gene has CDR1 LGHNA and CDR2 YSLEER. This CDR3 reads CASSQQGKRGETQYF. Here the CDR3 DNA reads TGCGCCAGCAGCCAGCAGGGGAAGAGAGGGGAGACCCAGTACTTC.

This clonotype appeared many times. This chain uses TRBV25-1 with TRBJ2-4, with D maybe TRBD2 (5 bases). The CDR3 extends over 11 amino acids. Germline assignment: CDR1 MGHDK and CDR2 SYGVNS. V lost 3 bases to trimming and J lost 11 bases, with 8 bases between them. As DNA, the CDR3 is TGTGCCAGCAGTGACGGGGAATTTCAGTACTTC. This codes for CASSDGEFQYF.

This clonotype was found many times. V usage is TRBV12-3 or TRBV12-4 and J usage is TRBJ2-5; no clear D. This CDR3 contains 13 residues. V shed 7 bases and J shed 4 bases, with 13 bases lying between them. The CDR3 sequence is CASKVFWRETQYF. The DNA for the CDR3 is TGTGCCAGCAAGGTCTTTTGGAGAGAGACCCAGTACTTC.

This clonotype appeared a few times. The rearrangement links TRBV10-2 to TRBJ2-3; 10 nucleotides match TRBD2. V shed 10 bases and J 5 bases; nucleotides not matched to a gene: 15. Germline loops: CDR1 WSHSY, CDR2 SAAADI. This CDR3 contains 16 residues. The chain's CDR3 is CATLSFQRGGRDTQYF. CDR3 DNA sequence: TGCGCCACCTTATCCTTCCAGCGGGGGGGGAGAGATACGCAGTATTTT.

This clonotype was recorded a few times. The chain links TRBV9 to TRBJ2-7; no clear D. Germline CDR1 and CDR2: SGDLS and YYNGEE. V shed 4 bases and J shed 6 bases, with 14 bases lying between them. This CDR3 comprises 13 residues. The CDR3 protein is CASSTTGLSEQYF. As DNA, the CDR3 is TGTGCCAGCAGCACAACTGGGTTAAGCGAGCAGTACTTC.

The gene calls are TRBV6-2 or TRBV6-3 and TRBJ2-3; D might be TRBD1 (6 bases). V gave up 2 bases and J gave up 0 bases, with 12 bases separating them. CDR3 length: 16 amino acids. Germline V gives CDR1 MNHEY, CDR2 SVGEGT. The DNA of the CDR3 is TGTGCCAGCAGTTACAGCGCAGGGGATAGCACAGATACGCAGTATTTT. It is translated as CASSYSAGDSTDTQYF.

The genes are TRBV7-9 and TRBJ2-1, with D unresolved. From germline, CDR1 is SEHNR and CDR2 FQNEAQ (reference sequence). V was cut by 5 bases and J by 7 bases, with 9 bases left in between. The CDR3 contains 12 residues. CDR3 in DNA: TGTGCCAGCAGCCCCGGGTGGAATGAGCAGTTCTTC. Translation: CASSPGWNEQFF.

This clonotype came up a few times. V usage is TRBV10-3 and J usage is TRBJ2-3, with D perhaps TRBD1 (7 bases). Trimming took off 8 bases at V and 0 bases at J, with 15 bases between the two ends. Germline assignment: CDR1 ENHRY and CDR2 SYGVKD. The length of the CDR3 is 15 residues. CDR3 in DNA: TGTGCCATCCTCGAGGGGGCGGGGAGCACAGATACGCAGTATTTT. Translation: CAILEGAGSTDTQYF.

This clonotype was picked up many times. The genes are TRBV2 and TRBJ1-5; 7 positions agree with TRBD1. Germline V gene sequence: CDR1 SNHLY, CDR2 FYNNEI. V shed 4 bases and J 0 bases; nucleotides not matched to a gene: 6. The CDR3 contains 16 residues. CDR3 protein: CASSGGGAYSNQPQHF. DNA of the CDR3: TGTGCCAGCAGTGGAGGGGGCGCCTATAGCAATCAGCCCCAGCATTTT. Combining the CDR3 with reference TRBV2 and TRBJ1-5 gives the whole variable domain EPEVTQTPSHQVTQMGQEVILRCVPISNHLYFYWYRQILGQKVEFLVSFYNNEISEKSEIFDDQFSVERPDGSNFTLKIRSTKLEDSAMYFCASSGGGAYSNQPQHFGDGTRLSIL.

This chain uses TRBV4-3 with TRBJ2-1, with D maybe TRBD1 (6 bases). Trimming left V 0 bases short and J 10 bases short, with 16 bases between. The CDR3 sequence is 15 residues long. Germline V gene lookup returns CDR1 LGHNA and CDR2 YSLEER. CDR3 DNA sequence: TGCGCCAGCAGCCAAGATCGCACGGGGACATTGGAGCAGTTCTTC. This encodes CASSQDRTGTLEQFF.

The V and J genes are TRBV6-5 and TRBJ1-6; D may be TRBD1 (6 bases). The CDR3 is made up of 14 amino acids. Looked up from germline, CDR1 is MNHEY and CDR2 is SVGAGI. Trimming shortened V by 6 bases and J by 6 bases, and 12 bases separated the two germline ends. CDR3 residues: CASRLTGINSPLHF. Written as DNA, the CDR3 is TGTGCCAGCAGATTAACAGGGATTAATTCACCCCTCCACTTT.

The genes are TRBV7-6 and TRBJ2-1; the match to TRBD2 covers 8 bases. The J segment lost 6 bases and the V segment lost 5 bases, leaving 9 bases of the junction unmatched. The germline gives CDR1 SGHVS, CDR2 FNYEAQ. This CDR3 spans 15 amino acids. The CDR3 DNA follows: TGTGCCAGCAGCCCCGGGACTAGTTCTCGCAATGAGCAGTTCTTC. Translating gives CASSPGTSSRNEQFF.

This clonotype was counted a few times. The J gene is TRBJ2-3, the V gene TRBV2, with a weak D call TRBD2 (7 bases). Deletions cut 6 bases from V and 3 bases from J, with 16 bases between. Germline CDR1 SNHLY, CDR2 FYNNEI. This CDR3 comprises 15 residues. CDR3 in amino acids: CASRWGRGPTDTQYF. For the CDR3, the DNA is TGTGCCAGCAGGTGGGGGCGGGGGCCAACAGATACGCAGTATTTT. Filled out from reference TRBV2 and TRBJ2-3, the complete variable domain reads EPEVTQTPSHQVTQMGQEVILRCVPISNHLYFYWYRQILGQKVEFLVSFYNNEISEKSEIFDDQFSVERPDGSNFTLKIRSTKLEDSAMYFCASRWGRGPTDTQYFGPGTRLTVL.

On this clonotype itself: Since a much larger clone is just one base distant, this may be a read error. This chain links TRBV7-6 with TRBJ2-2; D gene unclear. The V end was cut by 0 bases, the J end by 6 bases, with 14 bases between. Germline V gene data show CDR1 as SGHVS and CDR2 as FNYEAQ. The CDR3 consists of 16 residues. The CDR3 DNA is TGTGCCAGCAGCTTAGCCTGGCTAGGCGCCTCCGGGGAGCTGTTTTTT. It yields the protein CASSLAWLGASGELFF.

In this sample, this clonotype turned up many times. V and J are TRBV29-1 and TRBJ1-2; D call uncertain. The CDR3 covers 11 residues. Deletions cut 4 bases from V and 8 bases from J, with 11 bases between. The V gene's germline CDR1 is SQVTM and CDR2 ANQGSEA. The CDR3 spells CSVGVGSGYTF. CDR3 bases: TGCAGCGTTGGAGTAGGATCGGGCTACACCTTC.

As to this clonotype: A much more abundant neighbour one base away suggests this may be a read error. The V and J genes are TRBV12-3 or TRBV12-4 and TRBJ2-5, with D perhaps given as TRBD1 or TRBD2 (5 bases each). CDR3 length: 14 residues. V was pared by 3 bases and J by 1 base, with 9 bases between. This chain's CDR3 is CASSFRGSQETQYF. In nucleotides, the CDR3 is TGTGCCAGCAGTTTCCGGGGCAGCCAAGAGACCCAGTACTTC.

The sample holds a few counts of this clonotype. The chain carries TRBV10-2 and TRBJ2-2, with 7 positions matching TRBD2. The junction had 9 bases not matched to a gene; V was cut back by 7 bases and J by 7 bases. This CDR3 comprises 14 residues. Germline V CDR1 and CDR2: WSHSY, SAAADI. Here the CDR3 reads CASNSVGGYGELFF. CDR3 DNA: TGCGCCAGCAACTCCGTGGGGGGGTACGGGGAGCTGTTTTTT.

This sequence joins TRBV27 and TRBJ1-2; possible D gene TRBD1, 5 bases. The CDR3 has 13 residues. Trimming took off 2 bases at V and 4 bases at J, with 8 bases between the two ends. Germline V gene lookup returns CDR1 MNHEY and CDR2 SMNVEV (reference sequence). CDR3 amino acids: CASSLQGSYGYTF. CDR3 in DNA: TGTGCCAGCAGTTTACAGGGCAGCTATGGCTACACCTTC.